Only a few counts were recorded for the clone carrying this T cell receptor beta chain. What it binds is not known. These data come from a study of immune evolution from preneoplasia to lung adenocarcinoma. Points from the study as a whole: Later-stage lesions appeared to have more T cells, more diversity, less clonality.

Assay: immunoSEQ multiplex PCR; the TCRdb copy retains only in-frame clones and omits some. The sample has about 14,000 clones; less than 85% are singletons. Germline V gene sequence: CDR1 SGHNT, CDR2 YENEEA. V lost 3 bases and J lost 3, with 8 bases in between. The CDR3 has 13 amino acids. The receptor comes from a person aged 65-85 years with lung adenocarcinoma. The chain couples TRBV11-3 to TRBJ1-1; the D is unclear. The sequencing sample was made of FFPE minimally invasive lung adenocarcinoma tissue. DNA of the CDR3: TGTGCCAGCAGCTTTGGGAGATACACTGAAGCTTTCTTT. Encoded protein: CASSFGRYTEAFF.